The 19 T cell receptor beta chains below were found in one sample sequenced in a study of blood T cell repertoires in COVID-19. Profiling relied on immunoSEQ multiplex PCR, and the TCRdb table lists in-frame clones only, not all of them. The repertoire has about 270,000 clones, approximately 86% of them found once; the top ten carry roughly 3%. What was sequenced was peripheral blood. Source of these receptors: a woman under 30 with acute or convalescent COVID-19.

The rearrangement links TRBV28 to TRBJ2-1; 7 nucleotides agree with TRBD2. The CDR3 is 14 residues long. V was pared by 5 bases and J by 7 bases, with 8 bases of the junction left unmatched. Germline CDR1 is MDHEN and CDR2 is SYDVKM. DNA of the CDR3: TGTGCCAGCAGTCCGAAGCGGGAAGAGAATGAGCAGTTCTTC. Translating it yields CASSPKREENEQFF.

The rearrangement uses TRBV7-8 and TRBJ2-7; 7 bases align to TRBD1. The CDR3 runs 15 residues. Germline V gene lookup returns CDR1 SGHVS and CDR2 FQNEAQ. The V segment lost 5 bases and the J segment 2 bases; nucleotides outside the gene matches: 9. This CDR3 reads CASSRTGDFTYEQYF. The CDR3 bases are TGTGCCAGCAGCCGTACAGGGGATTTCACCTACGAGCAGTACTTC. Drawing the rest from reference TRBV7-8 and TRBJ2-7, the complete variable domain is GAGVSQSPRYKVAKRGQDVALRCDPISGHVSLFWYQQALGQGPEFLTYFQNEAQLDKSGLPSDRFFAERPEGSVSTLKIQRTQQEDSAVYLCASSRTGDFTYEQYFGPGTRLTVT.

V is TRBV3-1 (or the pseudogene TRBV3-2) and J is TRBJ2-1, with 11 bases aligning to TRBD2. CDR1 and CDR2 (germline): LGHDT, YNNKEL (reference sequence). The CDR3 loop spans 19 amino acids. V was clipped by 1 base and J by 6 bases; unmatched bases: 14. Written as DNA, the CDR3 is TGTGCCAGCAGCCAAGGGCCGCCCCTTTCCGGGACTAGCGGCAATGAGCAGTTCTTC. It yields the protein CASSQGPPLSGTSGNEQFF.

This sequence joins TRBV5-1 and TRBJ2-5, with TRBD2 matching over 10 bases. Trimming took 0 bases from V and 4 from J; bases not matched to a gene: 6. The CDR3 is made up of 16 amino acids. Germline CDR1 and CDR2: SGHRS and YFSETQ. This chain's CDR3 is CASSLDPSGSGETQYF. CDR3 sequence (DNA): TGCGCCAGCAGCTTGGATCCTAGCGGGAGTGGAGAGACCCAGTACTTC.

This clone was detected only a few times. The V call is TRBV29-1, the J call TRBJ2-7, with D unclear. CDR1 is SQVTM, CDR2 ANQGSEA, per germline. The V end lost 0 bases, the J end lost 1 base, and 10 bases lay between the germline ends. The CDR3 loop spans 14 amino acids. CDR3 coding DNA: TGCAGCGTTGAAGAGGGTGACTGGTCCTACGAGCAGTACTTC. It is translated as CSVEEGDWSYEQYF.

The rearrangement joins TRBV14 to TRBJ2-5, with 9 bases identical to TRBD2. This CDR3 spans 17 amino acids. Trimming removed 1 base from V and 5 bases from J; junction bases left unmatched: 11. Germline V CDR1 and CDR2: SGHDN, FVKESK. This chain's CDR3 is CASSQGTSAGGRETQYF. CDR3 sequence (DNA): TGTGCCAGCAGCCAAGGGACTAGCGCTGGAGGTCGGGAGACCCAGTACTTC.

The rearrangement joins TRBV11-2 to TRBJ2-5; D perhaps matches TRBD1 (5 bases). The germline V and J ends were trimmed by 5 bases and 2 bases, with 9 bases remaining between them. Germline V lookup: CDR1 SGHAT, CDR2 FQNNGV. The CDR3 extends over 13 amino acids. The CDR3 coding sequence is TGTGCCAGCAGCCGAGACAGACAAGAGACCCAGTACTTC. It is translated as CASSRDRQETQYF.

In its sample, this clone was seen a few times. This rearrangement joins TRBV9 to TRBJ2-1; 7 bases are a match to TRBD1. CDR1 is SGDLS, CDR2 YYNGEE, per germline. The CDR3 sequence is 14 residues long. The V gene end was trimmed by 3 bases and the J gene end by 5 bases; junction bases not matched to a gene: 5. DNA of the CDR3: TGTGCCAGCAGCGCTGGACAGGCACACAATGAGCAGTTCTTC. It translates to CASSAGQAHNEQFF. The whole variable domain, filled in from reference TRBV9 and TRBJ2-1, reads DSGVTQTPKHLITATGQRVTLRCSPRSGDLSVYWYQQSLDQGLQFLIQYYNGEERAKGNILERFSAQQFPDLHSELNLSSLELGDSALYFCASSAGQAHNEQFFGPGTRLTVL.

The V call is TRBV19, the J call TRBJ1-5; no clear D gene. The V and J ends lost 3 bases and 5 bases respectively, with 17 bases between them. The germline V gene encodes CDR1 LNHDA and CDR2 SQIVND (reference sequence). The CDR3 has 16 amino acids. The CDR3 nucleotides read TGTGCCAGTAGTATTGGGCGCATGCGCGGGGATCAGCCCCAGCATTTT. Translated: CASSIGRMRGDQPQHF.

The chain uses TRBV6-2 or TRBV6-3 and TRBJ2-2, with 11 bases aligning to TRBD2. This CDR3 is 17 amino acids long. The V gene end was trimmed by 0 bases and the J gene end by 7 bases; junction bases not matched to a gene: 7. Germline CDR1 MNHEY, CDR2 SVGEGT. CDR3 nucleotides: TGTGCCAGCAGTTACTCGAAATACGGGACTAGCGGCGGGGAGCTGTTTTTT. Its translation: CASSYSKYGTSGGELFF.

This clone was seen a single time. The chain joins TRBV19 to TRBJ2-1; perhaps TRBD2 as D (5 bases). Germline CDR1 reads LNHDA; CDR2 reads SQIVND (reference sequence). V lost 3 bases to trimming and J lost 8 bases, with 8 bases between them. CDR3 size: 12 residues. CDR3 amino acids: CASSIEGDEQFF. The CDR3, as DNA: TGTGCCAGTAGTATCGAGGGCGATGAGCAGTTCTTC.

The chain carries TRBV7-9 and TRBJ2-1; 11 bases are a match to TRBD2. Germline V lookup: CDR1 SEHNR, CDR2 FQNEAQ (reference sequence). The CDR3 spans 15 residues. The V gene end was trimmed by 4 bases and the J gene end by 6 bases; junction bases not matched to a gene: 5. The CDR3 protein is CASSSLAGVGNEQFF. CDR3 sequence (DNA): TGTGCCAGCAGCTCACTAGCGGGAGTTGGCAATGAGCAGTTCTTC.

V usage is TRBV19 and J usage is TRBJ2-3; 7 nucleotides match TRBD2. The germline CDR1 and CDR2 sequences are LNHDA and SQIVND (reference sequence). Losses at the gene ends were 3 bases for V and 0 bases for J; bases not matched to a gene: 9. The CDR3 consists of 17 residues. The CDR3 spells CASSMGLSGASTDTQYF. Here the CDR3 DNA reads TGTGCCAGTAGTATGGGGTTGAGCGGGGCTAGCACAGATACGCAGTATTTT.

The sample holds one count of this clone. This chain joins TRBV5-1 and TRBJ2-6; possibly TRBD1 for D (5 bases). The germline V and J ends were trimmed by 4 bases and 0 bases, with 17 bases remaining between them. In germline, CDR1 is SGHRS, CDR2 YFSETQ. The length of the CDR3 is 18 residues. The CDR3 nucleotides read TGCGCCAGCAGCCCAACGACAGACTCCTACTCTGGGGCCAACGTCCTGACTTTC. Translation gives CASSPTTDSYSGANVLTF.

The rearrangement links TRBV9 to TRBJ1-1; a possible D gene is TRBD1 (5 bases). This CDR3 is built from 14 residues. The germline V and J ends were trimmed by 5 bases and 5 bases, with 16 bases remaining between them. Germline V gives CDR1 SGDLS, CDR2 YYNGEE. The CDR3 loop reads CASSVSPGGTEAFF. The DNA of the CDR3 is TGTGCCAGCAGTGTCAGCCCGGGGGGAACTGAAGCTTTCTTT.

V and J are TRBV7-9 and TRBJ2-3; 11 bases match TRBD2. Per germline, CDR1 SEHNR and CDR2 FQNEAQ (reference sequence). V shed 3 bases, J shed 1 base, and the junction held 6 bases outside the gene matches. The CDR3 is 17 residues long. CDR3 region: CASSFAPGLAGTDTQYF. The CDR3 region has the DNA TGTGCCAGCAGCTTCGCCCCGGGACTAGCGGGCACAGATACGCAGTATTTT.

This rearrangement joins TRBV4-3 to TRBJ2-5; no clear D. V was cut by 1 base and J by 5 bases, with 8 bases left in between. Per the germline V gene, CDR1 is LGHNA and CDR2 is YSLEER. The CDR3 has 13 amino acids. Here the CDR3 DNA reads TGCGCCAGCAGCCAAGTACTGGTGGAGACCCAGTACTTC. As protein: CASSQVLVETQYF.

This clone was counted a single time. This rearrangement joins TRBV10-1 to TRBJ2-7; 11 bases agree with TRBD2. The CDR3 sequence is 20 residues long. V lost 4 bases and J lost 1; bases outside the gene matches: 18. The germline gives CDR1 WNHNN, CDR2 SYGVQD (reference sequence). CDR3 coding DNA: TGCGCCAGCAGTGCCGCCCAGGGGCTAGCGGGAGGTTCCCCTTCCTACGAGCAGTACTTC. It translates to CASSAAQGLAGGSPSYEQYF.

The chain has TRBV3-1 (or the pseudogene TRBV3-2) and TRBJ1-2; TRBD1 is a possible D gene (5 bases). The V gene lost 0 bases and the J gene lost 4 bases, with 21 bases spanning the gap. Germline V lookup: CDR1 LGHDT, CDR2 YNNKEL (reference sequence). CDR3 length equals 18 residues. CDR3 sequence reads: CASSQEDQGAGRGYGYTF. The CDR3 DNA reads TGTGCCAGCAGCCAAGAGGACCAGGGCGCCGGTAGGGGCTATGGCTACACCTTC.